This T cell receptor (beta chain) was identified during a study of T cell repertoires in cytomegalovirus infection. Across the whole study: TCR beta signatures that were public indicated CMV infection and matching HLA type. The study's findings and limits: HLA-C-restricted CMV-specific TCR beta clonotypes prevailed in the ex vivo response.

The CDR3 runs 14 residues. From germline, CDR1 is SNHLY and CDR2 FYNNEI. V was shortened by 6 bases and J by 4 bases, with 12 bases between the two germline ends. Using its own MiXCR run on the reads, TCRdb lists one record per CDR3 protein. The sample shows under 250,000 distinct CDR3 sequences, about 5.9% of them seen only once. This clonotype was found many times. As yet, its antigen is unknown. Input material: PBMCs. This clonotype was obtained from a human donor in good health (CMV status not recorded). Some clones in this sample may be carry-over from other donors' samples. This chain connects TRBV2 to TRBJ2-2; D uncertain. CDR3 DNA sequence: TGTGCCAGCAGCCGAACGCGAGGCACCGGGGAGCTGTTTTTT. Translation gives CASSRTRGTGELFF.